These 8 T cell receptor beta chains were sequenced from one sample in a study of T cells in Graves' hyperthyroidism and ophthalmopathy. Template material for amplifying TCR beta CDR3 regions consisted of RNA transcripts. HTBI primers were employed in a first-round RT-PCR of the TCR CDR3. TCRdb used MiXCR to reprocess the multiplex PCR reads, holding one entry per CDR3 protein. The data show under 750,000 distinct CDR3 sequences, about 17% seen once. Sequencing was carried out using blood. These TCRs come from a woman aged 45-59 years with Graves' hyperthyroidism that later progressed to Graves' ophthalmopathy.

This clonotype has a handful of counts. This rearrangement joins TRBV3-1 to TRBJ1-2; tentative D call: TRBD1 (5 bases). The germline CDR1 and CDR2 sequences are LGHDT and YNNKEL (reference sequence). The ends were cut back, 5 bases at V and 7 bases at J, with 20 bases in the middle. The CDR3 spans 15 residues. The CDR3 here is CASSSGRRGVSGYTF. The CDR3 bases are TGTGCCAGCAGCTCAGGACGGCGAGGGGTGAGTGGCTACACCTTC.

This clonotype occurred a few times. The rearrangement joins TRBV12-5 to TRBJ1-1, with TRBD1 as a possible D gene (5 bases). Germline lookup yields CDR1 LGHNT and CDR2 FRNRAP. This CDR3 has 14 amino acids. V lost 8 bases, J lost 4 bases, and 17 bases lay in between. The CDR3 loop is CASRESGRATEAFF. As DNA, the CDR3 is TGTGCTAGTCGTGAATCAGGGAGGGCCACTGAAGCTTTCTTT.

V and J are TRBV4-2 and TRBJ1-1; D may be TRBD1 (6 bases). Per germline, CDR1 LGHNA and CDR2 YNFKEQ. The CDR3 consists of 14 residues. Between the trimmed V and J ends, which lost 0 bases and 6 bases, there was a span of 11 bases. This chain's CDR3 is CASSQDGGRAEAFF. The CDR3 DNA follows: TGTGCCAGCAGCCAAGACGGGGGGCGGGCTGAAGCTTTCTTT.

Many counts were recorded for this clonotype. The rearrangement links TRBV7-9 to TRBJ1-1, with TRBD1 as a possible D gene (5 bases). This CDR3 contains 13 residues. V lost 10 bases, J lost 0 bases, and 12 bases lay in between. CDR1 is SEHNR, CDR2 FQNEAQ, per germline (reference sequence). The CDR3 region is CATSPGMNTEAFF. The CDR3 coding sequence is TGTGCCACCTCCCCAGGGATGAACACTGAAGCTTTCTTT.

This clonotype was picked up many times. The V gene is TRBV7-9, the J gene TRBJ2-5; 7 bases fit TRBD1. Looked up from germline, CDR1 is SEHNR and CDR2 is FQNEAQ (reference sequence). This CDR3 is built from 18 residues. The ends lost 1 base at V and 7 bases at J; junction bases unmatched: 18. The CDR3 DNA reads as TGTGCCAGCAGCTTAGGAGGCGCCGAGACAGGGCCTCCCGGGACCCAGTACTTC. Its protein is CASSLGGAETGPPGTQYF.

The chain is built from TRBV7-3 and TRBJ1-4, with D possibly TRBD1 on 5 matching bases. The V end was cut by 3 bases, the J end by 0 bases, with 14 bases between. Looked up from germline, CDR1 is SGHTA and CDR2 is FQGTGA. The CDR3 covers 17 residues. The CDR3 nucleotides are TGTGCCAGCAGCTTTCTTTGTGCCAGGGCAACTAATGAAAAACTGTTTTTT. It translates to CASSFLCARATNEKLFF.

This clonotype was picked up a small number of times. The chain joins TRBV24-1 to TRBJ1-5, with D possibly TRBD1 on 6 matching bases. There are 14 residues in the CDR3. Germline lookup yields CDR1 KGHDR and CDR2 SFDVKD. V shed 5 bases and J shed 5 bases, with 12 bases lying between them. CDR3 in amino acids: CATSAPGVDQPQHF. The CDR3 nucleotides read TGTGCCACCAGTGCCCCAGGGGTTGATCAGCCCCAGCATTTT.

The gene calls are TRBV10-3 and TRBJ2-5, with D uncertain. V lost 3 bases and J 3 bases, leaving 8 bases between the germline ends. In germline, CDR1 is ENHRY, CDR2 SYGVKD. This CDR3 is 13 amino acids long. Here the CDR3 reads CAISDSQKETQYF. Here the CDR3 DNA reads TGTGCCATCAGTGACAGTCAGAAAGAGACCCAGTACTTC.